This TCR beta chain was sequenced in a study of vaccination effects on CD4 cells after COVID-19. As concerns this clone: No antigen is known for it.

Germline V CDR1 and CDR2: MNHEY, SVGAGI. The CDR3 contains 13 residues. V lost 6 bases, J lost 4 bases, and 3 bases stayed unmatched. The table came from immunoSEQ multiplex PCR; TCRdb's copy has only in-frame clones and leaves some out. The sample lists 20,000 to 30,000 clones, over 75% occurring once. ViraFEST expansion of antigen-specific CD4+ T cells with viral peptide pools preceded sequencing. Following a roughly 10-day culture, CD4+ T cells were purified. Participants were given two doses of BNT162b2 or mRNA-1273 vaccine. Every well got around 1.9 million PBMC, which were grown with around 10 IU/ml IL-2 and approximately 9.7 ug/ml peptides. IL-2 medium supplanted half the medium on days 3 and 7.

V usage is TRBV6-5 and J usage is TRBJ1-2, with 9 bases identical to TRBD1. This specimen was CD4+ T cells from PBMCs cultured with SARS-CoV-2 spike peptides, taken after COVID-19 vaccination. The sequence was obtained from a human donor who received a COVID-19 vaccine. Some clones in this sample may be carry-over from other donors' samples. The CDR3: CASRQGAAYGYTF. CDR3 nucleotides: TGTGCCAGCAGACAGGGGGCCGCCTATGGCTACACCTTC.